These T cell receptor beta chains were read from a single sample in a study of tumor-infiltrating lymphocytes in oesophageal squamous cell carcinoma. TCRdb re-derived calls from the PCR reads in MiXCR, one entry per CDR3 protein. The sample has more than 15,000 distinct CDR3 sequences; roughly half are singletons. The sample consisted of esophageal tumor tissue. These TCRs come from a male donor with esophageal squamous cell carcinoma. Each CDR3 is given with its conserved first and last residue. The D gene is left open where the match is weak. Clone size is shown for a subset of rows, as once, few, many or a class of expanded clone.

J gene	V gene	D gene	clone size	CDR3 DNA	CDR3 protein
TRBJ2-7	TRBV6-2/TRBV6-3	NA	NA	TGTGCCAGCAGCGGATACACCTACGAGCAGTACTTC	CASSGYTYEQYF
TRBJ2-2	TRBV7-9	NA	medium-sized	TGTGCCAGCAGCTTAGGACAGAACACCGGGGAGCTGTTTTTT	CASSLGQNTGELFF
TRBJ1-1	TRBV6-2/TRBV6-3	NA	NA	TGTGCCAGCAGTGCCCCGGTGAACACTGAAGCTTTCTTT	CASSAPVNTEAFF
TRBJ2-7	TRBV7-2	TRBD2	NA	TGTGCCAGCAGCTTAGCGGCGGGGGGTGCGGGGGAGCAGTACTTC	CASSLAAGGAGEQYF
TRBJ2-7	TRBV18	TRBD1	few	TGTGCCAGCTCACCACGACAGGGGGTCTACGAGCAGTACTTC	CASSPRQGVYEQYF
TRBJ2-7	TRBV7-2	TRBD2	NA	TGTGCCAGCAGCTTATCACTAGCGGGAGGTGAGCAGTACTTC	CASSLSLAGGEQYF
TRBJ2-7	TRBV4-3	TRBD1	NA	TGCGCCAGCAGCCAAGTCCAACAGGGGATCTACGAGCAGTACTTC	CASSQVQQGIYEQYF
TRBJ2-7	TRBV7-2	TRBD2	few	TGTGCCAGCAGCTCCTCTAGCGGGAGTTTATACGAGCAGTACTTC	CASSSSSGSLYEQYF
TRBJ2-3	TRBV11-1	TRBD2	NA	TGTGCCAGCAGCTTAGGAGGACTAGCGATAGATACGCAGTATTTT	CASSLGGLAIDTQYF
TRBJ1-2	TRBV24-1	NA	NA	TGTGCCACCAGTGATTTTCATGGCTACACCTTC	CATSDFHGYTF
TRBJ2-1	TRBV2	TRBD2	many	TGTGCCAGCAGTGCGGGACTACTCAATGAGCAGTTCTTC	CASSAGLLNEQFF
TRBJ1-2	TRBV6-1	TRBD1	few	TGTGCCAGCAGAGGGACAGGGGGCTTCTATGGCTACACCTTC	CASRGTGGFYGYTF
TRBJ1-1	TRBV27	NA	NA	TGTGCCAGCAGTTTCAATCCGGCGGCTGGCACTGAAGCTTTCTTT	CASSFNPAAGTEAFF
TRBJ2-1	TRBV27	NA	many	TGTGCCAGCAGTTTAGGAGGGGGGTCTTTTGAGCAGTTCTTC	CASSLGGGSFEQFF
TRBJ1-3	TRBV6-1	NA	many	TGTGCCAGCAGTGATTTCGCAGGGAATGGAAACACCATATATTTT	CASSDFAGNGNTIYF
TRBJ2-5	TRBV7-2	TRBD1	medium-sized	TGTGCCAGCAGCCCGACAGGGGTAGAGACCCAGTACTTC	CASSPTGVETQYF
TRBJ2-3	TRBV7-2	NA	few	TGTGCCAGCAGCTTACGGACAGATACGCAGTATTTT	CASSLRTDTQYF
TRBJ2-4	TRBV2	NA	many	TGTGCCAGCAGTGGTCTTCTCGCGGGCATAGCAGCCAAAAACATTCAGTACTTC	CASSGLLAGIAAKNIQYF